This T cell receptor beta chain was sequenced during a study of high-grade serous ovarian cancer treatment subgroups. Study-level background: Each sample yielded on average around 7,000 unique TCR beta rearrangements from more than 13,000 reads.

About this clone itself: What it recognizes is unknown.

Sequencing was performed with immunoSEQ multiplex PCR; in TCRdb, only in-frame clones are kept and a portion is missing. The sample consists of thousands of clones, roughly three quarters of them appearing once. Study conclusions and caveats: Bulk tumor TCR sequencing gave no spatial information.

The tumor samples were collected prior to definitive surgery or chemotherapy. Trimming pared 3 bases from V and 7 bases from J, leaving 13 bases between. The CDR3 is 14 residues long. Germline V gene sequence: CDR1 LGHNA, CDR2 YSLEER. This receptor was taken from a human donor with high-grade serous ovarian cancer. The chain has TRBV4-3 and TRBJ2-1, with unresolved D. Sample: tumor tissue. The CDR3 loop reads CASSQQFDGNEQFF. For the CDR3, the DNA is TGCGCCAGCAGCCAGCAATTCGACGGGAATGAGCAGTTCTTC.